This record looks at one TCR beta chain sequence and its context. Its target is unknown. This sample was taken from a study of T cell responses to AZD1222 COVID-19 vaccine. General observations from the study: Donors were largely white British and mainly female; clonal diversity was possibly underestimated. Every sample of the repertoires postdated the peak T cell response.

Trimming removed 4 bases from V and 1 base from J, with 17 bases in between. CDR3 length equals 16 residues. Germline CDR1 reads SGHRS; CDR2 reads YFSETQ. The protocol was immunoSEQ multiplex PCR, while the TCRdb copy is restricted to in-frame clones and leaves out a portion. The sample includes 86,000 or so clones, about 88% seen only once; the top ten take less than 9%. V gene TRBV5-1 combines with J gene TRBJ1-1; D is unresolved. This receptor was obtained from an adult who received the AZD1222 COVID-19 vaccine. The source was peripheral blood, collected 28 days after the second AZD1222 dose. CDR3 region: CASSHGEEWPNTEAFF. The CDR3 DNA reads as TGCGCCAGCAGCCACGGAGAGGAGTGGCCGAACACTGAAGCTTTCTTT. Full variable domain (outside the CDR3, taken from reference TRBV5-1 and TRBJ1-1): KAGVTQTPRYLIKTRGQQVTLSCSPISGHRSVSWYQQTPGQGLQFLFEYFSETQRNKGNFPGRFSGRQFSNSRSEMNVSTLELGDSALYLCASSHGEEWPNTEAFFGQGTRLTVV.